This T cell receptor beta chain emerged from a study of blood T cell repertoires in COVID-19. This clone was recorded once. Here immunoSEQ multiplex PCR was the method, and the copy in TCRdb shows in-frame clones only, minus some. Here the sample spans hundreds of thousands of clones, more than 75% being singletons. The sequencing input was peripheral blood. The receptor was isolated from a woman between 35 and 50 years old who had recovered from COVID-19.

The CDR3 here is CASSLGSGDYEQYF. The CDR3 region has the DNA TGTGCCAGCAGCTTGGGGTCCGGGGACTACGAGCAGTACTTC. The rearrangement links TRBV5-6 to TRBJ2-7, with a possible D match to TRBD2 (5 bases). This CDR3 has 14 residues. V was cut by 0 bases and J by 3 bases, with 10 bases left in between. Germline CDR1 reads SGHDT; CDR2 reads YYEEEE.